This T cell receptor beta chain was recorded in a study of T-cell memory formation after mild COVID-19. Study-wide context: In these data, TCR clusters were largely donor specific.

Study findings and constraints: Some SARS-CoV-2-responding clones were already detected in memory before infection. Day 15 to 85 contractors were CD4/CD8 balanced; later expanders leaned CD4+.

Trimming took 4 bases from V and 6 from J; bases not matched to a gene: 10. The length of the CDR3 is 18 residues. Germline assignment: CDR1 MGHDK and CDR2 SYGVNS. As to this clonotype: No antigen is known for it.

5'RACE with constant-segment primers yielded barcoded, UMI-tagged TCR alpha and TCR beta cDNA libraries. TCRdb reprocessed the 5' RACE reads via MiXCR and lists one record per CDR3 protein. The sample carries 200,000 to 300,000 distinct CDR3 sequences, approximately 15% recorded once. The chain employs TRBV25-1 and TRBJ2-1; TRBD2 matches at 15 bases. Sequencing was done on a sample of PBMCs or a T cell subset sorted from them (not recorded which). This TCR was sampled from a man younger than 35 who had mild COVID-19 (a few samples of this study predate the infection). Cell type and time point are not known. The CDR3 is CASSGGLAGGDRINEQFF. In nucleotides, the CDR3 is TGTGCCAGCAGTGGGGGACTAGCGGGGGGCGACCGTATCAATGAGCAGTTCTTC.